This record concerns one T cell receptor beta chain sequence. As yet, its antigen is unknown. The data originate from a study of monozygotic twins with inflammatory bowel disease. One blood sample of 2 to 2.5 ml was taken from each donor. Notes on the study in general: Versus healthy twins, IBD patients showed fewer clonotypes shared with others, especially with disease activity.

The germline CDR1 and CDR2 sequences are SGHRS and YFSETQ. The CDR3 covers 15 residues. Via template switching, UMIs carrying a 6-nucleotide sample barcode were introduced. Two nested PCRs, of roughly 15 and 9 cycles, processed TCRalpha and TCRbeta cDNA. From the 5' RACE reads, TCRdb lists one entry per CDR3 protein and no DNA. This repertoire includes hundreds of thousands of distinct CDR3 sequences. The V and J genes are TRBV5-1 and TRBJ2-3; without DNA, the TCRdb call of TRBD1 cannot be checked. Sequencing used blood. The clonotype comes from a human donor with ulcerative colitis or Crohn's disease, or a healthy co-twin of an affected twin (not recorded which). Here the CDR3 reads CASSFGAFYTDTQYF.